This T cell receptor beta chain was profiled in a study of blood T cell repertoires in COVID-19. V shed 7 bases, J shed 7 bases, and the junction held 11 bases outside the gene matches. The germline V gene has CDR1 PRHDT and CDR2 FYEKMQ (reference sequence). The CDR3 spans 14 residues. Original handling: Amplified reference gene primers provided the basis for estimating nucleated cell counts. Generated by immunoSEQ multiplex PCR, the TCRdb table keeps only in-frame clones and is missing some. Clonal size and the V and J genes are those of that table, whereas D and trimming came from the DNA. Altogether 30,000 to 35,000 clones are present, approximately 71% being singletons, with the ten largest covering roughly 15%.

The chain combines TRBV13 with TRBJ2-5, with TRBD2 matching over 8 bases. This clonotype was sampled from a man older than 75 with active or convalescent COVID-19. The sequencing input was peripheral blood. In DNA form, the CDR3 reads TGTGCCAGCACCCCCGGGAGGGCCGCCCCGACCCAGTACTTC. This translates into CASTPGRAAPTQYF.